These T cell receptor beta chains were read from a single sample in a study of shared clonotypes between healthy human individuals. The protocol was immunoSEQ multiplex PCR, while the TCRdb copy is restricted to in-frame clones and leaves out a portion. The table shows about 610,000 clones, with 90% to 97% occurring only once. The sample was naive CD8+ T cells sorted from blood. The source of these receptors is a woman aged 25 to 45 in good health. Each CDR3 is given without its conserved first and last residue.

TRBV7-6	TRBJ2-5	ASSRDRALGETQY
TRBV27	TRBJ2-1	ASSFGGNEQF
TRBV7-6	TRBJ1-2	ASIPLVGTGYGYT
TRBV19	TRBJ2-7	ASSITSGMYEQY
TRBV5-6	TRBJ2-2	ASSPASTGELF
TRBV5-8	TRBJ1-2	ASSPGGRGGYT
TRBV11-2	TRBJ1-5	ASSTDGEPNQPQH
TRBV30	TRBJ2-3	AWSVLGTSSDTQY
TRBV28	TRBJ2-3	ASSHGTTSGRIDTQY
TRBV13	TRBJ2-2	ASSSGASGDTGELF
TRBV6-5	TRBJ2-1	ASSYQGTGNEQF
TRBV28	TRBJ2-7	ASSLGAGGRIVQY
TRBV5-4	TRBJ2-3	ASSSGTDFQYGDTQY
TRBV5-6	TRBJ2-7	ASSLGAYEQY
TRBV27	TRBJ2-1	ASSLGDREF
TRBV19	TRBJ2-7	ASSIGTGLYEQY
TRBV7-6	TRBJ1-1	ASSSTMNTEAF
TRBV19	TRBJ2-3	ASSGGTTSTDTQY
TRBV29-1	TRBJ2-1	SVDTSGTSGRAFYNEQF
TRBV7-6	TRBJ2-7	ASSWTGNAAEQY
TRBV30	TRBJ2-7	AWSTSGNYEQY
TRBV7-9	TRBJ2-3	ASFPTWYGSTDTQY
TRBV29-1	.	SVMDEAYEQY
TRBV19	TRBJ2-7	ATSEYYEQY
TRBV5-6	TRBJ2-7	ASSFGMGYEQY
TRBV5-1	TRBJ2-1	ASSETSEQF
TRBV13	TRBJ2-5	ASSTAREETQY
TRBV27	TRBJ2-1	ASSPTGLAGGKSSYNEQF
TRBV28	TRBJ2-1	ATQASGSTYNEQF
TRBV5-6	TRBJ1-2	ASSLAGQEFGEFGGYT
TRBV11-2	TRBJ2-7	ASSLFTGSSYEQY
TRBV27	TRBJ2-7	ASSPGTSGSYEQY
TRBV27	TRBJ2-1	ASRESSDSYNEQF
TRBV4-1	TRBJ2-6	ASSQGAAGANVLT
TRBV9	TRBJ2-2	ASSGRANTGELF
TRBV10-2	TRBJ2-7	ASSTTSGSYEQY
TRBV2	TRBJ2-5	ASSLRNRGETQY
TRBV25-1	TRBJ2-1	ASTTTGFDEQF